This T cell receptor beta chain was recorded in a study of T cells after yellow fever vaccination. This clonotype showed up many times. In making TCR cDNA, 5'RACE template switching added a universal primer site and UMIs to it. TCRdb redid the calling of the 5' RACE reads with MiXCR, one entry per CDR3 protein. The sample lists about 210,000 distinct CDR3 sequences, roughly 3% occurring once. The TCR sequence derives from a man aged 18 to 29 who received the YFV17D yellow fever vaccine. The source material was CD4+ T cells sorted from PBMCs, sampled 10 days after the yellow fever booster vaccination.

CDR3: CASSLGRRNEQFF. The CDR3 nucleotides read TGTGCCAGCAGCTTAGGACGACGTAATGAGCAGTTCTTC. This chain joins TRBV7-2 and TRBJ2-1; D gene uncertain. The ends were cut back, 1 base at V and 7 bases at J, with 8 bases in the middle. Germline assignment: CDR1 SGHTA and CDR2 FQGNSA. The CDR3 runs 13 residues.